The TCR beta chain under discussion was sequenced for a study of regulatory T cells in long-lasting Graves disease. The study, taken as a whole, reports: Segments TRBV28, TRBJ1-2 and TRBJ2-5 showed preferential usage in persistent disease. A reduction in accuracy may have resulted from the small sample size. New patients shared 950 to 1,000 public clonotypes, fewer than the 2,741 shared by persistent patients.

Germline-derived CDR1 and CDR2 are SGHTA and FQGNSA. V was cut by 1 base and J by 7 bases, with 29 bases left in between. This CDR3 has 19 residues. The authors built TCR beta libraries using iRepertoire HTBI primers and Arm-PCR of CDR3 regions. TCRdb analysed the multiplex PCR reads with MiXCR anew, one entry per CDR3 protein. The sample consists of 320,000 or so distinct CDR3 sequences, over 15% of them appearing once. The time point here: newly diagnosed GD, antithyroid drugs for less than 3 months. RNA extracted from PBMCs served as the sequencing template. This clonotype was seen just once. Its target is not known. A read error is possible here, since a much larger clone lies one base away.

This clonotype originated in a female donor with Graves disease. The sample here was peripheral blood mononuclear cells (PBMCs), taken at new diagnosis, from a patient treated with antithyroid drugs. The chain links TRBV7-2 to TRBJ2-7; tentative D call: TRBD2 (6 bases). As DNA, the CDR3 is TGTGCCAGCAGCTTAGTGACTAGGCGCATCCCGATCAAAAACAATGAGCAGTACTTC. Protein: CASSLVTRRIPIKNNEQYF. Full variable domain (outside the CDR3, taken from reference TRBV7-2 and TRBJ2-7): GAGVSQSPSNKVTEKGKDVELRCDPISGHTALYWYRQSLGQGLEFLIYFQGNSAPDKSGLPSDRFSAERTGGSVSTLTIQRTQQEDSAVYLCASSLVTRRIPIKNNEQYFGPGTRLTVT.